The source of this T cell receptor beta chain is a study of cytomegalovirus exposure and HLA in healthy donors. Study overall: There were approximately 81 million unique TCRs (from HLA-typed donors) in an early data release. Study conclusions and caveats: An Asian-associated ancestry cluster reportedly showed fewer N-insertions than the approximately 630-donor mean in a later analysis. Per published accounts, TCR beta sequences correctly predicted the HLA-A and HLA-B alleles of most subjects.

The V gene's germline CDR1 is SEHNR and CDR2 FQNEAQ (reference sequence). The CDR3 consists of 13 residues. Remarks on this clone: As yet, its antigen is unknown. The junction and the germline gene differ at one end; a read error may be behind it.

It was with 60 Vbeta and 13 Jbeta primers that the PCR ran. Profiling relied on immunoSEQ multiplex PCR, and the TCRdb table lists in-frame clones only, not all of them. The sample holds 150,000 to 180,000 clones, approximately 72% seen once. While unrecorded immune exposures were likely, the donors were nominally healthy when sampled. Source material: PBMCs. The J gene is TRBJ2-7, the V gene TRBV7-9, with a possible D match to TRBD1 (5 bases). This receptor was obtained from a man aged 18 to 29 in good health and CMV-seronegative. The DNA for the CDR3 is TGTTCCAGCAGTCTAGGGGCTAGTTACGAGCAGTACTTC. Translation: CSSSLGASYEQYF.